The clone carrying this T cell receptor (beta chain) turned up a few times. TCRdb reanalysed the RT-PCR reads using MiXCR and keeps one entry per CDR3 protein. This table has over 800,000 distinct CDR3 sequences, around 21% appearing once. This sample was included in a study of response to subunit inactivated influenza vaccine. Sample: PBMCs from blood, taken more than 4 days after vaccination. This clonotype originated in a man aged 50 to 60 who received an inactivated influenza vaccine.

The CDR3 DNA reads as TGTGCCAGCAGCCGGGACGGTCGCCGCGAGCAGTACTTC. Protein product: CASSRDGRREQYF. The chain joins TRBV12-3 or TRBV12-4 to TRBJ2-7; D possibly matches TRBD1 or TRBD2 (5 bases each). CDR3 length: 13 residues. Trimming pared 6 bases from V and 6 bases from J, leaving 15 bases between.